This TCR beta chain comes out of a study of blood T cell repertoires in COVID-19. Overall study: COVID-19 samples collected from the United States, Italy and Spain covered acute and convalescent phases.

This clone appeared once. Clones were sequenced by immunoSEQ multiplex PCR, and TCRdb holds only the in-frame ones, with some missing. This table has 50,000 to 65,000 clones, around four fifths appearing once. The germline gives CDR1 SGHDT, CDR2 YYEEEE. Trimming removed 4 bases from V and 7 bases from J; junction bases left unmatched: 6. This CDR3 comprises 13 residues. This TCR was recovered from a human donor in a cohort sampled during active COVID-19. The chain uses TRBV5-6 and TRBJ2-3; 7 bases agree with TRBD1. The specimen was peripheral blood. Written as DNA, the CDR3 is TGTGCCAGCAGCATAGGGACAGAAAATACGCAGTATTTT. Its translation is CASSIGTENTQYF.